This T cell receptor (beta chain) was recovered during a study of blood T cell repertoires in COVID-19. Study background: Samples came from the United States, Italy and Spain, spanning acute and convalescent COVID-19. In each case, the material was cDNA or gDNA derived from T cells, B-cell-depleted T cells, or PBMCs.

Original processing notes: Nucleated cell number was recorded as an estimate derived from reference gene primer amplification. Assay used: immunoSEQ multiplex PCR; TCRdb lists only in-frame clones, some missing. V and J calls and clone size follow that table, whereas D and trimming were derived from the DNA. The table includes about 190,000 clones, 84% detected once. CDR1 and CDR2 from the germline V gene are LGHDT and YNNKEL (reference sequence). The CDR3 has 15 amino acids. Unmatched junction bases numbered 8, after V lost 3 bases and J lost 6 bases. The gene calls are TRBV3-1 (or the pseudogene TRBV3-2) and TRBJ2-1, with 7 positions matching TRBD2. The TCR sequence derives from a human donor in a cohort sampled during active COVID-19. The sample consisted of peripheral blood. The CDR3 DNA reads as TGTGCCAGCAGCCAGGGTCGCGGGAGTCCCAATGAGCAGTTCTTC. Translation: CASSQGRGSPNEQFF.